Listed below are T cell receptor beta chains from one sample, sequenced in a study of T cell changes during pregnancy in multiple sclerosis. Measured with immunoSEQ multiplex PCR; TCRdb has only the in-frame clones, and not every one. The repertoire holds 40,000 to 50,000 clones, with about 94% as singletons. The material was CD8+ T cells from peripheral blood mononuclear cells, obtained in the third trimester of pregnancy. The receptor set was obtained from a female donor with multiple sclerosis, enrolled in a pregnancy study. The CDR3 runs from the conserved cysteine through the conserved F or W. D genes are given only for firm matches. Some rows mark clone size as missing; the rest say once, few, many or name a class of expanded clone.

J: TRBJ2-7; D: TRBD1; size: .; V: TRBV7-9; CDR3: CASSRDRVKYF; DNA: TGTGCCAGCAGCCGAGACAGGGTCAAGTACTTC
J: TRBJ1-1; D: TRBD1; size: once; V: TRBV19; CDR3: CASSIGTGGLSEAFF; DNA: TGTGCCAGTAGTATAGGGACAGGGGGCCTCTCTGAAGCTTTCTTT
J: TRBJ2-7; D: .; size: .; V: TRBV10-2; CDR3: CASSPDTSLGQYF; DNA: TGCGCCAGCAGTCCGGACACGAGTCTCGGGCAGTACTTC
J: TRBJ2-7; D: .; size: few; V: TRBV11-2; CDR3: CASSSPMTSYEQYF; DNA: TGTGCCAGCAGCTCCCCGATGACATCCTACGAGCAGTACTTC
J: TRBJ1-1; D: .; size: .; V: TRBV7-2; CDR3: CASSSSGIPNTEAFF; DNA: TGTGCCAGCAGCTCAAGCGGGATTCCGAACACTGAAGCTTTCTTT
J: TRBJ1-3; D: .; size: .; V: TRBV6-1; CDR3: CASSLTGNTIYF; DNA: TGTGCCAGCAGCCTCACAGGAAACACCATATATTTT
J: TRBJ1-4; D: TRBD1; size: .; V: TRBV10-1; CDR3: CASRDRAVQLFF; DNA: TGCGCCAGCAGGGACAGGGCGGTGCAACTGTTTTTT
J: TRBJ2-4; D: .; size: few; V: TRBV6-4; CDR3: CASSDTSKDKNIQYF; DNA: TGTGCCAGCAGTGACACCTCTAAAGACAAAAACATTCAGTACTTC
J: TRBJ2-3; D: .; size: .; V: TRBV5-1; CDR3: CASSLFRMTDTQYF; DNA: TGCGCCAGCAGCTTGTTCAGGATGACAGATACGCAGTATTTT
J: TRBJ1-5; D: .; size: .; V: TRBV27; CDR3: CASSLGGGQPQHF; DNA: TGTGCCAGCAGTTTGGGGGGTGGTCAGCCCCAGCATTTT
J: TRBJ2-5; D: TRBD1; size: .; V: TRBV6-1; CDR3: CASSEAPTGLEETQYF; DNA: TGTGCCAGCAGTGAAGCCCCGACAGGGCTGGAGGAGACCCAGTACTTC
J: TRBJ2-7; D: TRBD1; size: .; V: TRBV7-8; CDR3: CASSWDRYSYEQYF; DNA: TGTGCCAGCAGCTGGGACAGGTACTCCTACGAGCAGTACTTC
J: TRBJ2-2; D: .; size: .; V: TRBV27; CDR3: CATSITGITGELFF; DNA: TGTGCCACCTCGATCACAGGGATCACCGGGGAGCTGTTTTTT
J: TRBJ2-1; D: .; size: .; V: TRBV28; CDR3: CASSLGRYNEQFF; DNA: TGTGCCAGCAGTTTAGGGAGATACAATGAGCAGTTCTTC
J: TRBJ1-5; D: .; size: .; V: TRBV7-8; CDR3: CASSLVGTVNQPQHF; DNA: TGTGCCAGCAGCTTAGTCGGGACTGTAAATCAGCCCCAGCATTTT
J: TRBJ2-6; D: TRBD1; size: .; V: TRBV27; CDR3: CASSQIPGQFSGANVLTF; DNA: TGTGCCAGCAGCCAAATACCGGGACAGTTCTCTGGGGCCAACGTCCTGACTTTC
J: TRBJ2-1; D: TRBD2; size: .; V: TRBV7-8; CDR3: CASSPTLAGGPSYNEQFF; DNA: TGTGCCAGCAGCCCTACATTAGCGGGAGGGCCGTCCTACAATGAGCAGTTCTTC
J: TRBJ1-5; D: .; size: .; V: TRBV28; CDR3: CASSWTPPNQPQHF; DNA: TGTGCCAGCAGTTGGACTCCTCCAAATCAGCCCCAGCATTTT
J: TRBJ2-2; D: .; size: .; V: TRBV7-6; CDR3: CASSLGQGNTGELFF; DNA: TGTGCCAGCAGCTTGGGTCAGGGAAACACCGGGGAGCTGTTTTTT
J: TRBJ1-1; D: .; size: once; V: TRBV6-1; CDR3: CASSGDGRTEAFF; DNA: TGTGCCAGCTCCGGGGATGGTCGCACTGAAGCTTTCTTT
J: TRBJ2-7; D: TRBD2; size: .; V: TRBV30; CDR3: CAWSTPAGIYEQYF; DNA: TGTGCCTGGAGTACCCCAGCGGGAATCTACGAGCAGTACTTC
J: TRBJ1-1; D: .; size: .; V: TRBV5-8; CDR3: CASSFAVFEAFF; DNA: TGTGCCAGCAGCTTCGCGGTTTTTGAAGCTTTCTTT
J: TRBJ2-7; D: .; size: once; V: TRBV7-9; CDR3: CASSSSARGVNSYEQYF; DNA: TGTGCCAGCAGCTCCTCCGCCAGGGGCGTAAACTCCTACGAGCAGTACTTC
J: TRBJ1-1; D: .; size: once; V: TRBV28; CDR3: CASTSGGSAEAFF; DNA: TGTGCCAGCACCTCCGGGGGGAGCGCTGAAGCTTTCTTT
J: TRBJ1-2; D: .; size: .; V: TRBV7-9; CDR3: CASFGRRGYTF; DNA: TGTGCCAGCTTTGGTCGGAGAGGCTACACCTTC
J: TRBJ2-1; D: .; size: .; V: TRBV2; CDR3: CASREGEQFF; DNA: TGTGCCAGCAGGGAGGGTGAGCAGTTCTTC
J: TRBJ2-1; D: TRBD2; size: few; V: TRBV28; CDR3: CASSVLAGVREQFF; DNA: TGTGCCAGCAGTGTGCTAGCGGGAGTCCGTGAGCAGTTCTTC
J: TRBJ2-5; D: .; size: .; V: TRBV21-1; CDR3: CASSKENRGETQYF; DNA: TGTGCCAGCAGCAAAGAGAACAGGGGGGAGACCCAGTACTTC
J: TRBJ1-2; D: .; size: once; V: TRBV28; CDR3: CASSITPNYGYTF; DNA: TGTGCCAGCAGCATAACACCCAACTATGGCTACACCTTC
J: TRBJ2-4; D: TRBD1; size: .; V: TRBV5-4; CDR3: CASSPGTGADIQYF; DNA: TGTGCCAGCAGCCCCGGGACAGGGGCGGACATTCAGTACTTC
J: TRBJ2-2; D: TRBD1; size: .; V: TRBV7-6; CDR3: CASSRGQGEYTGELFF; DNA: TGTGCCAGCAGTCGGGGACAGGGGGAGTATACCGGGGAGCTGTTTTTT
J: TRBJ1-3; D: TRBD1; size: .; V: TRBV18; CDR3: CASSPSRVGQIISGNTIYF; DNA: TGTGCCAGCTCACCATCTCGGGTGGGACAGATCATCTCTGGAAACACCATATATTTT
J: TRBJ1-2; D: .; size: few; V: TRBV16; CDR3: CASNQGHQNYGYTF; DNA: TGTGCCAGCAACCAGGGACACCAAAACTATGGCTACACCTTC
J: TRBJ1-1; D: .; size: .; V: TRBV28; CDR3: CASSSPGTSTEAFF; DNA: TGTGCCAGCAGTTCCCCCGGGACATCCACTGAAGCTTTCTTT
J: TRBJ1-5; D: .; size: .; V: TRBV27; CDR3: CASSLSYSNQPQHF; DNA: TGTGCCAGCAGCCTTAGTTATAGCAATCAGCCCCAGCATTTT
J: TRBJ1-3; D: .; size: .; V: TRBV27; CDR3: CASSGDSGNTIYF; DNA: TGTGCCAGCAGCGGAGACTCTGGAAACACCATATATTTT
J: TRBJ2-7; D: .; size: once; V: TRBV9; CDR3: CASSKGRGGVPSREQYF; DNA: TGTGCCAGCAGCAAGGGTAGGGGCGGGGTCCCCTCTCGCGAGCAGTACTTC
J: TRBJ2-7; D: TRBD1; size: .; V: TRBV11-2; CDR3: CASSPGTASYEQYF; DNA: TGTGCCAGCAGCCCCGGGACAGCGTCCTACGAGCAGTACTTC
J: TRBJ1-1; D: .; size: .; V: TRBV19; CDR3: CASSIFGKNTEAFF; DNA: TGTGCCAGTAGTATCTTCGGGAAGAACACTGAAGCTTTCTTT
J: TRBJ1-2; D: .; size: .; V: TRBV27; CDR3: CASSLSVAGGYTF; DNA: TGTGCCAGCAGTTTATCGGTGGCGGGTGGCTACACCTTC
J: TRBJ2-5; D: TRBD2; size: .; V: TRBV7-8; CDR3: CASSYLLAGVQETQYF; DNA: TGTGCCAGCAGCTACTTGTTAGCGGGGGTCCAAGAGACCCAGTACTTC